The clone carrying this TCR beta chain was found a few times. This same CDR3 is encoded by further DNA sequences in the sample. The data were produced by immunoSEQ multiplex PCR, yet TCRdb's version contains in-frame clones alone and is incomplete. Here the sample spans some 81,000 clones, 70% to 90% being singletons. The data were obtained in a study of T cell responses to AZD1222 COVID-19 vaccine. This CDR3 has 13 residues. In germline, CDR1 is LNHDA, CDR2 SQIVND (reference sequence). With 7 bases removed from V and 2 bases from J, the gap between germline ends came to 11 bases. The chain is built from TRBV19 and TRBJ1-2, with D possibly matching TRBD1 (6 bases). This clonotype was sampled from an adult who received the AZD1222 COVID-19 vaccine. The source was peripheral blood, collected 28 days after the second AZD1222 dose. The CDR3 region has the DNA TGTGCCAGTAATCCGGGACAAAACTATGGCTACACCTTC. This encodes CASNPGQNYGYTF.